This entry lists 2 T cell receptor beta chains sequenced from one sample in a study of blood T cell repertoires in COVID-19 (dated by TCRdb to between 2020 and 2021). Preparation of the library involved the immunoSEQ multiplex PCR assay. The table comes from immuneACCESS by way of TCRdb, which keeps in-frame sequences with V and J called. Part of the clones is missing from these tables; in studies checked, under half for an unresolved V gene and the rest for unknown reasons. Here the sample has some 150,000 clones; about 86% occur a single time. 3.5% to 4.5% of the sample is in the top ten clones. Source material: peripheral blood. The receptors originated from a woman aged 60-75 years with acute or convalescent COVID-19.

The V call is TRBV6-5, the J call TRBJ1-2, with D possibly being TRBD1 (5 bases). Germline V gene sequence: CDR1 MNHEY, CDR2 SVGAGI. V was cut by 11 bases and J by 6 bases, with 16 bases left in between. This CDR3 contains 12 residues. CDR3 nucleotide sequence: TGTGCCGCTTCTTGGGGGGAAAATGGCTACACCTTC. Protein product: CAASWGENGYTF.

V and J are TRBV7-6 and TRBJ1-1; D not resolved. Trimming left V 0 bases short and J 0 bases short, with 8 bases between. Germline V gene lookup returns CDR1 SGHVS and CDR2 FNYEAQ. The CDR3 is 15 amino acids. The CDR3 nucleotides are TGTGCCAGCAGCTTAGCGTCCGAGGTGAACACTGAAGCTTTCTTT. Translation gives CASSLASEVNTEAFF.